Below, one TCR beta chain is given with its context. Antigen: not known. The data derive from a study of T cell repertoires in cytomegalovirus infection. TCRdb redid the calling of the reads with MiXCR, one entry per CDR3 protein. Counted here are 650,000 to 900,000 distinct CDR3 sequences, around a third occurring once; the ten biggest clones make up 9.5% to 15%. Points from the study as a whole: Carriers of CMV and the relevant HLA type were discriminated by public TCR beta frequency. Ex vivo responses were dominated by HLA-C-restricted CMV-specific TCR beta clonotypes.

This CDR3 is 14 amino acids long. Germline CDR1 SEHNR, CDR2 FQNEAQ (reference sequence). The V gene lost 6 bases and the J gene lost 8 bases, with 16 bases spanning the gap. The sequences come from cultured CD8+ T cells from PBMCs, collected from culture after CMV antigen stimulation. The TCR comes from a human donor in good health (CMV status not recorded). Some clones in this sample may be carry-over from other donors' samples. V gene TRBV7-9 combines with J gene TRBJ1-4; D unresolved. The CDR3 region is CASRTFGTHEKLFF. The CDR3 nucleotides read TGTGCCAGCAGGACATTTGGCACCCACGAAAAACTGTTTTTT.